This T cell receptor (beta chain) originates from a study of blood T cells in healthy people across ages (dated by TCRdb to 2015 to 2017). Regarding the study in general: In model experiments, template switching captured roughly one uniquely barcoded TCR beta cDNA molecule for every two T cells. Age-related changes in TCR beta repertoire diversity were measured in the study by deep sequencing normalized with unique cDNA molecular identifiers. For two donors (one aged 18 to 29 and one aged 80 or older), the study analyzed two additional independent replicas of 1 million unique cDNA reads from the same blood draw. The donors were divided into four age groups: young (average 16 years), middle-aged (about 40), aged (approximately 64) and long-lived (roughly 82).

Systemically healthy Caucasian individuals from Russia, approximately 39 in total and aged roughly 6 to 95 years, were included as donors. Each donor gave ten milliliters of peripheral blood, collected into EDTA-treated Vacutainer tubes. Ficoll-Paque density-gradient centrifugation was used to isolate PBMCs, with at least 7 million per sample. Trizol reagent was used to extract total RNA from PBMCs, with at least 5 micrograms per sample. For every donor, flow cytometry on a PBMC aliquot measured the percentage of naive CD45RAhigh/CD27high T cells. Notes on this clonotype: The antigen it binds to is not known. Qualities for individual bases were not recorded, and no much larger clone is one base off.

Relative to germline, V is 5 bases shorter and J is 6 bases shorter, with 10 bases between their ends. Reading the germline V gene gives CDR1 SGHTA and CDR2 FQGNSA. There are 12 amino acids in the CDR3, from cysteine to phenylalanine inclusive. Solely the CDR3 DNA is kept, with 36 bases framed from the first base. Library prep was done by 5' RACE. The sequencing machine was an Illumina HiSeq 2500. A second PCR of about 7 to 12 cycles was run with a J-beta primer mix and a sample-barcoded 5' primer. A unique molecular identifier was introduced onto each TCR beta cDNA molecule by a template-switch 5' adaptor carrying 12 random nucleotides. Each sample yielded at least 2.5 million CDR3-containing paired-end reads. First-strand cDNA was synthesized from all RNA with the Mint cDNA synthesis kit, primed by a TRBC-specific oligonucleotide. All cDNA was treated with uracil-DNA glycosylase and then went through a first 18-cycle PCR with the universal primers M1SS and BC2_uni_R. The published analysis was carried out like this. Each sample was normalized by randomly selecting 1 million high-quality reads, each carrying a distinct molecular identifier. Instead of being binned into consensus sequences, reads that shared molecular identifiers were thrown out. MiTCR, run with a Q25 quality threshold and the strictest error-elimination algorithm, handled CDR3 identification, clonotype clustering and error correction. A nonparametric unseen species model with Euler transformation was used to estimate a lower bound on total TCR beta diversity. Through fastp at Q25 and MiXCR, TCRdb rebuilt clones from the public reads, retaining in-frame beta chains. Every distinct CDR3 protein forms one entry, paired with its most common genes and DNA. The V and J calls and clone size come from TCRdb's table, not from the authors' own analysis. This sample is represented by some 560,000 distinct CDR3 sequences; 27% of them were singletons. The leading ten clones occupy 3.6% of the sample.

The full study reports these points: The percentage of naive T cells measured by flow cytometry correlated strongly with observed TCR beta diversity. Compared with the aged group, the long-lived group had more naive CD4+ T cells, fewer expanded clones and increased TCR diversity, suggesting age selection. Observed TCR beta diversity per million T cells fell roughly linearly with age, and a significant reduction was already apparent by age roughly 40. Estimates of total diversity based on one million sequenced T cells were regarded as lower bounds and as underestimates. Conclusive comparison of naive and antigen-experienced compartments was prevented by the profiling of bulk unsorted PBMCs. The CMV infection status of donors was not known, potentially confounding age-related changes in expanded clonotypes.

The same sample was also used in a study of T cells of mothers and their children. That second report states: Nine systemically healthy Caucasian individuals served as donors, namely three mothers together with their six children. cDNA synthesis used all of the extracted RNA, with 1.5 ug of RNA in each 15 ul reaction. In the second PCR, the M1S primer introduced both the sample barcodes and 2-4 random nucleotides. More than 9 million TCR beta CDR3 reads were obtained from each mother, and about 3 million reads were obtained from each child. Thymic selection shapes the output of TCR recombination in a similar way in related and unrelated pairs, and inherited differences have a minor effect. Normalized repertoire overlap was always found to be slightly, but never significantly, higher in related mother-child pairs than in unrelated mother-child pairs. With a sensitivity of about 100 clones per million clonotypes, no persistent microchimeric T cell clones were detected. To look for features that set related mother-child pairs apart from unrelated individuals, the researchers ran deep NGS to compare the TCR beta repertoires of mothers and children. Mothers averaged around 43 +/- 4 years of age and children averaged around 10 +/- 4 years. After adapters were ligated using NEBNext reagents, the libraries underwent 100+100 nt paired-end sequencing on an Illumina HiSeq 2000. To avoid cross-contamination, the mother libraries and the child libraries were prepared a month apart and sequenced in separate runs. For each donor, somewhere between 500,000 and 2,000,000 distinct TCR beta clonotypes were identified. Naive TCR beta clonotypes were estimated from low-frequency clonotypes matched to each donor's FACS-determined naive share, without sorting.

Specimen: blood. The rearranged chain carries TRBV7-2 and TRBJ1-2, with a weak D call of TRBD1 (6 bases match). The TCR was taken from a boy between 2 and 10 years old in good health. The CDR3 here reads CASSNGQHGYTF. The DNA sequence reads TGTGCCAGCAGCAACGGACAGCATGGCTACACCTTC.